The 17 T cell receptor beta chains below were found in one sample sequenced in a study of shared clonotypes between healthy human individuals. Profiled with immunoSEQ multiplex PCR; TCRdb holds only in-frame clones, not every one. The profile covers millions of clones, with around 90% appearing a single time and more than 0.12% taken by the ten largest. Sequencing was carried out using naive CD4+ T cells sorted from blood. Subset of the sample: CD45RA+ positively selected. The receptors originated from a man between 18 and 35 years old in good health.

This clone was observed once. Given the absence of the conserved phenylalanine or tryptophan at the CDR3 end, a read error is likely. Because the CDR3's place on the DNA is in doubt, the DNA is left out and the CDR3 is given as listed by TCRdb. J is TRBJ1-1 and V is TRBV12-2. TRBV12-2 is listed as a pseudogene. The CDR3 is 14 residues long, ends included. CDR3 protein: CASRAYRDGHYKGP.

For this clone: A single base separates this from a much larger clone, so it may be a read error. The sample carries other DNA sequences with the same CDR3. The chain is built from TRBV5-4 and TRBJ2-2; D is unresolved. V shed 4 bases and J shed 2 bases, with 3 bases lying between them. This CDR3 region has 12 residues. Germline assignment: CDR1 SGHNT and CDR2 YYREEE (reference sequence). The CDR3 sequence is CASSTNTGELFF. In DNA, the CDR3 is TGTGCCAGCAGCACCAACACCGGGGAGCTGTTTTTT. Full variable domain (remainder filled in from reference TRBV5-4 and TRBJ2-2): ETGVTQSPTHLIKTRGQQVTLRCSSQSGHNTVSWYQQALGQGPQFIFQYYREEENGRGNFPPRFSGLQFPNYSSELNVNALELDDSALYLCASSTNTGELFFGEGSRLTVL.

The chain is built from TRBV6-1 and TRBJ2-1, with 9 nucleotides matching TRBD2. V dropped 7 bases and J dropped 8; count of bases not matched to a gene: 9. The length of the CDR3 is 14 residues. Looked up from germline, CDR1 is MNHNS and CDR2 is SASEGT. For the CDR3, the DNA is TGTGCCAGCATAAGCGGGGGGCTTGGCCATGAGCAGTTCTTC. It yields the protein CASISGGLGHEQFF.

V and J are TRBV6-5 and TRBJ1-2; D perhaps matches TRBD1 (5 bases). V was trimmed by 0 bases and J by 8 bases, leaving 13 bases between them. The CDR3 is 14 residues long. CDR1 is MNHEY, CDR2 SVGAGI, per germline. CDR3 protein: CASSYSYNGAGYTF. CDR3 sequence (DNA): TGTGCCAGCAGTTACTCGTATAACGGGGCCGGCTACACCTTC.

In this sample, this clone turned up a few times. The CDR3 region has the DNA TGTGCCAGCAGCGTAGATGGGGTTTTCCAGGGAAACACCATATATTTT. It is translated as CASSVDGVFQGNTIYF. V usage is TRBV9 and J usage is TRBJ1-3; D gene unclear. This CDR3 comprises 16 residues. Trimming pared 0 bases from V and 4 bases from J, leaving 14 bases between. Germline lookup yields CDR1 SGDLS and CDR2 YYNGEE.

V usage is TRBV10-3 and J usage is TRBJ2-5, with TRBD1 matching over 9 bases. The assigned J gene may be wrong: the sequence end matches TRBJ2-7 better. There are 18 residues in the CDR3. CDR1 and CDR2 from the germline V gene are ENHRY and SYGVKD. CDR3 nucleotide sequence: TGTGCCATCAGTACCGGGACAGGGTCGTCGGTGAGCTCCTACGAGCAGTACTTC. It codes for CAISTGTGSSVSSYEQYF.

The chain carries TRBV5-1 and TRBJ1-5; the match to TRBD1 covers 11 bases. CDR3 length: 13 amino acids. From germline, CDR1 is SGHRS and CDR2 YFSETQ. V lost 4 bases, J lost 10 bases, and 4 bases stayed unmatched. The CDR3 bases are TGCGCCAGCAGCGTCGGGACAGGGGGACCCCAGCATTTT. Translated: CASSVGTGGPQHF.

This sequence joins TRBV2 and TRBJ2-3; 12 bases are shared with TRBD2. Unmatched junction bases numbered 10, after V lost 1 base and J lost 14 bases. This CDR3 is 15 amino acids long. Germline CDR1 is SNHLY and CDR2 is FYNNEI. CDR3: CASSEESLAGGQRYF. CDR3 coding DNA: TGTGCCAGCAGTGAAGAAAGCCTAGCGGGGGGGCAACGGTATTTT.

V usage is TRBV7-8 and J usage is TRBJ2-6; TRBD2 matches 8 bases. Germline trimming cut 6 bases from V and 0 bases from J; bases unmatched to any gene: 4. Looked up from germline, CDR1 is SGHVS and CDR2 is FQNEAQ. The CDR3 totals 16 residues. CDR3 in DNA: TGTGCCAGCAGTTTCCGGGGGGGCTCTGGGGCCAACGTCCTGACTTTC. Amino acids: CASSFRGGSGANVLTF.

The gene calls are TRBV12-5 and TRBJ2-2; 7 bases align to TRBD1. The CDR3 spans 14 residues. Germline lookup yields CDR1 LGHNT and CDR2 FRNRAP. With V trimmed by 3 bases and J by 4 bases, 2 bases remained unmatched. The chain's CDR3 is CASGLGTVTGELFF. CDR3 in DNA: TGTGCTAGTGGTTTAGGGACAGTCACCGGGGAGCTGTTTTTT.

This chain links TRBV7-9 with TRBJ1-1; D unresolved. Germline lookup yields CDR1 SEHNR and CDR2 FQNEAQ (reference sequence). Trimming removed 5 bases from V and 4 bases from J, with 8 bases in between. The CDR3 consists of 12 residues. Written as DNA, the CDR3 is TGTGCCAGCAGCCACGAGGGCACTGAAGCTTTCTTT. Its protein is CASSHEGTEAFF.

The chain joins TRBV2 to TRBJ1-3, with D possibly matching TRBD1 (5 bases). V lost 6 bases and J 2 bases, leaving 8 bases between the germline ends. Germline V lookup: CDR1 SNHLY, CDR2 FYNNEI. The CDR3 contains 13 residues. CDR3 DNA sequence: TGTGCCAGCAGCCTGGGACCTGGAAACACCATATATTTT. Translation gives CASSLGPGNTIYF.

The chain recombines TRBV27 with TRBJ1-1, with 7 nucleotides matching TRBD1. V lost 5 bases to trimming and J lost 2 bases; unmatched junction nucleotides: 11. Germline CDR1 MNHEY, CDR2 SMNVEV (reference sequence). The CDR3 length is 16 residues. The CDR3 region is CASSPETGQINTEAFF. The CDR3 bases are TGTGCCAGCAGTCCCGAGACAGGGCAAATTAACACTGAAGCTTTCTTT.

The chain links TRBV4-2 to TRBJ1-1; 9 bases line up with TRBD1. Trimming at V came to 3 bases and at J to 2 bases, leaving 7 bases not matched to a gene. The CDR3 covers 16 residues. Germline loops: CDR1 LGHNA, CDR2 YNFKEQ. In DNA form, the CDR3 reads TGTGCCAGCAGCCATAATCCGGGACAGGGTAACACTGAAGCTTTCTTT. This translates into CASSHNPGQGNTEAFF.

The chain combines TRBV11-2 with TRBJ1-5, with D uncertain. Trimming stripped 6 bases from V and 7 bases from J, with 16 bases between. CDR1 and CDR2 (germline): SGHAT, FQNNGV. The CDR3 is made up of 14 amino acids. In DNA, the CDR3 is TGTGCCAGCAGTAACTGGGATTCTGCCCAGCCCCAGCATTTT. This encodes CASSNWDSAQPQHF.

The gene calls are TRBV18 and TRBJ2-4, with D uncertain. Germline V gene lookup returns CDR1 KGHSH and CDR2 LQKENI. Trimming cost V 0 bases and J 3 bases, with 3 bases left between them. This CDR3 region has 13 residues. The CDR3 here is CASSPPDKNIQYF. The CDR3 nucleotides read TGTGCCAGCTCACCACCGGACAAAAACATTCAGTACTTC.

This sequence joins TRBV11-2 and TRBJ2-1, with TRBD1 matching 8 bases. The length of the CDR3 is 14 residues. CDR1 is SGHAT and CDR2 is FQNNGV in the germline V gene. J lost 8 bases, V lost 3 bases, and 6 bases had no gene match. CDR3 in amino acids: CASSFMDRVHEQFF. CDR3 sequence (DNA): TGTGCCAGCAGCTTCATGGACAGGGTCCATGAGCAGTTCTTC.